This T cell receptor (beta chain) was recovered during a study of beta chain features in type 1 diabetes. The investigators reverse transcribed all of the isolated RNA, so they sequenced expressed TCRB transcripts. TCRdb's copy holds only in-frame clones and misses some; the assay was immunoSEQ multiplex PCR. The sample includes about 320,000 clones, 13% to 15% seen only once; the top ten take 6.7%. Germline loops: CDR1 GTSNPN, CDR2 SVGIG (reference sequence). This CDR3 has 12 amino acids. V was pared by 4 bases and J by 6 bases, with 12 bases between. This clonotype was obtained from a man between 25 and 39 years old in good health. Sequencing was carried out using central memory CD4+ T cells from blood. The chain employs TRBV30 and TRBJ1-1, with a weak D call TRBD1 (5 bases). The CDR3 DNA reads as TGTGCCTGGATAAGGGGATTCGCTGAAGCTTTCTTT. This encodes CAWIRGFAEAFF.